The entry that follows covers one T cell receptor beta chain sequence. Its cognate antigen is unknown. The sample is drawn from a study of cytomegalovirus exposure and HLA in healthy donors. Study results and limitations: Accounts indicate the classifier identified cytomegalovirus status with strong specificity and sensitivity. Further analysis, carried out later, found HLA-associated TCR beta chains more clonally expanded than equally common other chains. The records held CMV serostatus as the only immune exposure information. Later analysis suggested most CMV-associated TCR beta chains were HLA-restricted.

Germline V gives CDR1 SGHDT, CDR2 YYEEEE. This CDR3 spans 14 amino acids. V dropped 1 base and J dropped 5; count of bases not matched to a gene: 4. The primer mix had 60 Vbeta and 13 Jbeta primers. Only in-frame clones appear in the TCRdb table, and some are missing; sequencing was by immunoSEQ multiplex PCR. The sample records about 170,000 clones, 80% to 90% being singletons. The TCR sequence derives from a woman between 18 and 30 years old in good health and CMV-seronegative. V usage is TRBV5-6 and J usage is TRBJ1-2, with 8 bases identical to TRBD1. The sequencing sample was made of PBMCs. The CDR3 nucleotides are TGTGCCAGCAGCTTGAGACAGGGGAGATATGGCTACACCTTC. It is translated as CASSLRQGRYGYTF.